This TCR beta chain appears in the sequencing data of a study of shared clonotypes between healthy human individuals. CD45RO-negative cells were positively selected for CCR7, leaving out terminally differentiated effector memory CD45RA+ cells. The CDR3 covers 16 residues. Trimming removed 5 bases from V and 1 base from J; junction bases left unmatched: 5. Germline V gene sequence: CDR1 SGHNT, CDR2 YENEEA. This clone has only a few counts. TCRdb keeps only in-frame clones here, not all; method: immunoSEQ multiplex PCR. The sample has over 800,000 clones, 80% to 95% seen once; the top ten hold 24%. The material sequenced was naive CD8+ T cells sorted from blood. This TCR was recovered from a man aged 25 to 40 in good health. This chain links TRBV11-3 with TRBJ2-2; 9 nucleotides agree with TRBD1. The CDR3 DNA sequence: TGTGCCAGCAGCAAACAGGGGGCGCAGAACACCGGGGAGCTGTTTTTT. It codes for CASSKQGAQNTGELFF. The full variable domain, completed using reference TRBV11-3 and TRBJ2-2, is EAGVVQSPRYKIIEKKQPVAFWCNPISGHNTLYWYLQNLGQGPELLIRYENEEAVDDSQLPKDRFSAERLKGVDSTLKIQPAELGDSAVYLCASSKQGAQNTGELFFGEGSRLTVL.